The 20 T cell receptor beta chains reported below all come from one sample, sequenced in a study of control samples from healthy donors and cancer patients (dated by TCRdb to about 2020). Library method: the immunoSEQ multiplex PCR assay. As stored in TCRdb, this immuneACCESS dataset retains in-frame rearrangements with V and J assigned. A fraction of the clones does not appear; measured against another copy, unresolved V genes explain less than half of the discrepancy, and the remainder lacks a known reason. This sample is represented by over 100,000 clones; 75% to 95% of them were singletons. Clones ranked in the top ten supply 2.5% to 3% of the sample. Sequenced input: blood. Every receptor here comes from a middle-aged man in good health.

J is TRBJ2-7 and V is TRBV24-1, with TRBD2 identical over 7 bases. J was trimmed by 3 bases and V by 5 bases; bases with no gene match: 9. Germline V gene data show CDR1 as KGHDR and CDR2 as SFDVKD. The CDR3 runs to 15 residues. The CDR3 DNA is TGTGCCACCAGTGTGGGGGAGGGAACAGACTACGAGCAGTACTTC. This translates into CATSVGEGTDYEQYF.

The rearrangement links TRBV27 to TRBJ1-5; a weak D match, TRBD1 (6 bases). Germline CDR1 reads MNHEY; CDR2 reads SMNVEV (reference sequence). Deletions cut 3 bases from V and 1 base from J, with 10 bases between. The CDR3 consists of 15 residues. The CDR3 sequence is CASSFGTSSNQPQHF. The CDR3 DNA is TGTGCCAGCAGTTTCGGGACATCGAGCAATCAGCCCCAGCATTTT.

V usage is TRBV10-1 and J usage is TRBJ2-7, with D perhaps TRBD1 (5 bases). V gave up 3 bases and J gave up 3 bases, with 15 bases separating them. This CDR3 spans 15 amino acids. The germline CDR1 and CDR2 sequences are WNHNN and SYGVQD (reference sequence). The CDR3 region is CASSDGAATLYEQYF. The DNA for the CDR3 is TGCGCCAGCAGTGATGGGGCGGCGACCCTCTACGAGCAGTACTTC.

The chain uses TRBV4-2 and TRBJ1-2; the D is unclear. The V end lost 1 base, the J end lost 6 bases, and 12 bases lay between the germline ends. CDR3 length: 14 amino acids. The germline gives CDR1 LGHNA, CDR2 YNFKEQ. The CDR3 DNA reads TGTGCCAGCAGCCAAGGGACTGAATATGATGGCTACACCTTC. Translated: CASSQGTEYDGYTF.

The chain has TRBV12-5 and TRBJ1-3, with a weak D call TRBD1 (6 bases). This CDR3 spans 15 amino acids. Germline CDR1 is LGHNT and CDR2 is FRNRAP. V lost 5 bases, J lost 4 bases, and 15 bases lay in between. The DNA for the CDR3 is TGTGCTAGTGGTAACCGGGGGGCCCGGGGAAACACCATATATTTT. Protein sequence: CASGNRGARGNTIYF.

The chain has TRBV19 and TRBJ2-7; TRBD2 is a possible D gene (6 bases). This CDR3 contains 14 residues. V gave up 3 bases and J gave up 7 bases, with 16 bases separating them. Germline V CDR1 and CDR2: LNHDA, SQIVND (reference sequence). The CDR3 sequence: CASSIGGSTGEQYF. CDR3 sequence (DNA): TGTGCCAGTAGTATTGGGGGGTCAACGGGGGAGCAGTACTTC. The full variable domain, completed using reference TRBV19 and TRBJ2-7, is DGGITQSPKYLFRKEGQNVTLSCEQNLNHDAMYWYRQDPGQGLRLIYYSQIVNDFQKGDIAEGYSVSREKKESFPLTVTSAQKNPTAFYLCASSIGGSTGEQYFGPGTRLTVT.

The chain uses TRBV11-2 and TRBJ2-7, with a tentative D call TRBD2 (5 bases). The CDR3 runs to 14 residues. Germline CDR1 SGHAT, CDR2 FQNNGV. V lost 5 bases, J lost 3 bases, and 14 bases lay in between. The CDR3 sequence is CASSPSGIYYEQYF. Written as DNA, the CDR3 is TGTGCCAGCAGCCCCTCGGGGATTTACTACGAGCAGTACTTC.

The rearrangement joins TRBV7-3 to TRBJ2-1; D is uncertain. Germline CDR1 is SGHTA and CDR2 is FQGTGA. The CDR3 consists of 13 residues. Trimming took 4 bases from V and 7 from J, leaving 11 bases between them. CDR3 region: CASSSRMGNEQFF. For the CDR3, the DNA is TGTGCCAGCAGCTCCCGGATGGGGAATGAGCAGTTCTTC.

This clone has a single count. The chain carries TRBV3-1 (or the pseudogene TRBV3-2) and TRBJ1-1; no clear D. Germline lookup yields CDR1 LGHDT and CDR2 YNNKEL (reference sequence). The CDR3 contains 12 residues. V shed 2 bases and J shed 12 bases, with 13 bases lying between them. In DNA form, the CDR3 reads TGTGCCAGCAGCCAAAGGACCCGGGAAACTTTCTTT. Translation: CASSQRTRETFF.

The gene calls are TRBV3-1 (or the pseudogene TRBV3-2) and TRBJ2-4; 7 bases map to TRBD1. CDR1 is LGHDT, CDR2 YNNKEL, per germline (reference sequence). The CDR3 contains 16 residues. V lost 4 bases and J lost 8; bases outside the gene matches: 14. This CDR3 is CASSPRGTSPRDIQYF. DNA for the CDR3: TGTGCCAGCAGCCCCAGGGGGACCTCCCCGAGGGACATTCAGTACTTC.

The rearrangement links TRBV5-6 to TRBJ2-2, with D unclear. V dropped 0 bases and J dropped 6 bases, with 15 bases sitting between them. From germline, CDR1 is SGHDT and CDR2 YYEEEE. The CDR3 loop spans 16 amino acids. The CDR3, as DNA: TGTGCCAGCAGCTTGGGGACCGAACTACTTGCCGGGGAGCTGTTTTTT. Translated: CASSLGTELLAGELFF.

The rearrangement links TRBV5-1 to TRBJ2-5; D possibly matches TRBD1 or TRBD2 (6 bases each). The V end lost 5 bases, the J end lost 1 base, and 15 bases lay between the germline ends. Per the germline V gene, CDR1 is SGHRS and CDR2 is YFSETQ. The length of the CDR3 is 15 residues. This chain's CDR3 is CASSTPGAFQETQYF. CDR3 bases: TGCGCCAGCAGTACACCGGGGGCCTTCCAAGAGACCCAGTACTTC.

This chain uses TRBV5-1 with TRBJ1-2, with 7 nucleotides matching TRBD1. CDR1 is SGHRS, CDR2 YFSETQ, per germline. V shed 4 bases, J shed 7 bases, and the junction held 7 bases outside the gene matches. The CDR3 length is 13 residues. This CDR3 reads CASSTKTGSGYTF. The CDR3 region has the DNA TGCGCCAGCAGCACCAAGACAGGGTCTGGCTACACCTTC.

V gene TRBV9 combines with J gene TRBJ2-5; 12 bases are a match to TRBD2. Trimming removed 4 bases from V and 2 bases from J; junction bases left unmatched: 3. Germline CDR1 is SGDLS and CDR2 is YYNGEE. The CDR3 has 15 amino acids. In DNA, the CDR3 is TGTGCCAGCAGCCAAGGGACTAGCGGGCAAGAGACCCAGTACTTC. Its translation: CASSQGTSGQETQYF.

V usage is TRBV12-3 or TRBV12-4 and J usage is TRBJ1-4; D not resolved. Trimming pared 5 bases from V and 8 bases from J, leaving 12 bases between. CDR3 length: 13 amino acids. CDR3 sequence (DNA): TGTGCCAGCAGTCCCAGGATTGAAGAAAAACTGTTTTTT. This codes for CASSPRIEEKLFF.

The chain combines TRBV24-1 with TRBJ2-3; 7 bases are a match to TRBD1. The germline CDR1 and CDR2 sequences are KGHDR and SFDVKD. This CDR3 contains 17 residues. J was trimmed by 6 bases and V by 3 bases; bases with no gene match: 14. CDR3 coding DNA: TGTGCCACCAGTGATCCTAGATCGGACAGGAATAGGGATACGCAGTATTTT. Its protein product is CATSDPRSDRNRDTQYF.

This chain uses TRBV30 with TRBJ2-4; D remains ambiguous. The CDR3 is 13 amino acids. Germline V gives CDR1 GTSNPN, CDR2 SVGIG (reference sequence). V was cut by 1 base and J by 1 base, with 5 bases left in between. CDR3 in DNA: TGTGCCTGGAGTGCAAGGGCCAAAAACATTCAGTACTTC. Amino acids: CAWSARAKNIQYF.

In this sample, this clone turned up once. The chain couples TRBV3-1 (or the pseudogene TRBV3-2) to TRBJ1-6; no clear D gene. CDR3 length: 13 residues. Trimming took 4 bases from V and 7 from J, leaving 8 bases between them. Germline V lookup: CDR1 LGHDT, CDR2 YNNKEL (reference sequence). CDR3 in DNA: TGTGCCAGCAGCCTCGTCCGGAATTCACCCCTCCACTTT. It is translated as CASSLVRNSPLHF.

The V gene is TRBV7-9, the J gene TRBJ1-2, with D perhaps matching TRBD1 (6 bases). CDR1 is SEHNR, CDR2 FQNEAQ, per germline (reference sequence). CDR3 size: 13 residues. V gave up 4 bases and J gave up 8 bases, with 14 bases separating them. This chain's CDR3 is CASSSRDIGGYTF. The CDR3 DNA is TGTGCCAGCAGCTCACGGGACATTGGAGGCTACACCTTC. The full variable domain, rest sourced from reference TRBV7-9 and TRBJ1-2, is DTGVSQNPRHKITKRGQNVTFRCDPISEHNRLYWYRQTLGQGPEFLTYFQNEAQLEKSRLLSDRFSAERPKGSFSTLEIQRTEQGDSAMYLCASSSRDIGGYTFGSGTRLTVV.

In its sample, this clone was seen a few times. The V and J genes are TRBV3-1 (or the pseudogene TRBV3-2) and TRBJ1-6; TRBD1 aligns across 9 bases. V was clipped by 6 bases and J by 12 bases; unmatched bases: 6. CDR1 is LGHDT, CDR2 YNNKEL, per germline (reference sequence). This CDR3 contains 13 residues. CDR3 DNA: TGTGCCAGCAGTCGACAGGGGGAGGGACCCCTCCACTTT. Residues: CASSRQGEGPLHF.